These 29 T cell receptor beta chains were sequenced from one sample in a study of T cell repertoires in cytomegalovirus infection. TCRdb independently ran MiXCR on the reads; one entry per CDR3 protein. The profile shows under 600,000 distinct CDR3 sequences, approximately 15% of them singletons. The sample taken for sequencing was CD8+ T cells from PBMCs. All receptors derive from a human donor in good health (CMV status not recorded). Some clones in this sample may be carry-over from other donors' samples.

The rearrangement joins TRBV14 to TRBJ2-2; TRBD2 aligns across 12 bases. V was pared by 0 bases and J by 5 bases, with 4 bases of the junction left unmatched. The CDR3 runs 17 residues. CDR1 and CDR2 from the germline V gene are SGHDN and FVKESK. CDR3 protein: CASSQDRTSGNTGELFF. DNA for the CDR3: TGTGCCAGCAGCCAAGATAGGACTAGCGGGAATACCGGGGAGCTGTTTTTT.

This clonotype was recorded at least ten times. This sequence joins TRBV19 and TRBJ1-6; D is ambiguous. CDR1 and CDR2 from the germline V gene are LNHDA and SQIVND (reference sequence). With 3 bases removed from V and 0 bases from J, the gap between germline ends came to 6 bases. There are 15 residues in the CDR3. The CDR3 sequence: CASSIYDSYNSPLHF. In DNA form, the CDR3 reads TGTGCCAGTAGTATTTACGACTCCTATAATTCACCCCTCCACTTT. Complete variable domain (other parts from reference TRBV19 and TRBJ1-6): DGGITQSPKYLFRKEGQNVTLSCEQNLNHDAMYWYRQDPGQGLRLIYYSQIVNDFQKGDIAEGYSVSREKKESFPLTVTSAQKNPTAFYLCASSIYDSYNSPLHFGNGTRLTVT.

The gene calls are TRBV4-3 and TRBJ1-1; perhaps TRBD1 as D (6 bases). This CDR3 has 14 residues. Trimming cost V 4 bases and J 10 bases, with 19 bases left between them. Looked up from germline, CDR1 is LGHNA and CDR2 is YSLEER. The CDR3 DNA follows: TGCGCCAGCAGCCCAACAGGAACCAGAGGGGGAGCTTTCTTT. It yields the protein CASSPTGTRGGAFF.

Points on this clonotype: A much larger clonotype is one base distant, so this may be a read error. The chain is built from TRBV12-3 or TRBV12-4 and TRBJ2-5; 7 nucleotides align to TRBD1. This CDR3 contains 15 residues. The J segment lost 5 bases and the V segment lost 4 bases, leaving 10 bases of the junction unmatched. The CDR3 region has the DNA TGTGCCAGCAGTTCCGTGAGGGGGCAGAATGAGACCCAGTACTTC. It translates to CASSSVRGQNETQYF.

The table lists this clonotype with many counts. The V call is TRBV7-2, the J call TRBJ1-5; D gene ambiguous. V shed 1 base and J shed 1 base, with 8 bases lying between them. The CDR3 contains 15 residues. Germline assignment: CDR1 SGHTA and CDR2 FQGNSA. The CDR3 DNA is TGTGCCAGCAGCTTAGACAGTCAGAGCAATCAGCCCCAGCATTTT. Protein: CASSLDSQSNQPQHF.

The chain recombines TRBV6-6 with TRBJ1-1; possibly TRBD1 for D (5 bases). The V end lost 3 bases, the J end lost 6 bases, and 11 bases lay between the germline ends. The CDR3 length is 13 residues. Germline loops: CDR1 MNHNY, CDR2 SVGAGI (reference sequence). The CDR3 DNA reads TGTGCCAGCAGTTATGGGGCAGGCTCTGAAGCTTTCTTT. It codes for CASSYGAGSEAFF.

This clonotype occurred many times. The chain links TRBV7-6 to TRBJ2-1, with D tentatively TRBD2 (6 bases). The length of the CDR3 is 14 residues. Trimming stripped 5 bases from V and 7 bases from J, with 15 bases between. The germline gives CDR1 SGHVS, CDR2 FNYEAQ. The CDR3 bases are TGTGCCAGCAGCCGCGGACTGGCGGGGAATGAGCAGTTCTTC. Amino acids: CASSRGLAGNEQFF.

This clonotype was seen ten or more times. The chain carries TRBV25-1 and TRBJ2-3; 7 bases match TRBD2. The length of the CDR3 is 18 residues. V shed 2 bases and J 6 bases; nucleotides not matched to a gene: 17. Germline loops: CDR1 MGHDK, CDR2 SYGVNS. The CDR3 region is CASSEDPGEGPLWDTQYF. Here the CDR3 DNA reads TGTGCCAGCAGTGAAGACCCCGGGGAGGGGCCGCTTTGGGATACGCAGTATTTT.

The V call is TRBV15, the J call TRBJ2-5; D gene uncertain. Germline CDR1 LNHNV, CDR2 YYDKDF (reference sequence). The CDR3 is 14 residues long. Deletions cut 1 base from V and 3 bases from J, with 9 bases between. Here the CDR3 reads CATSRVYSEETQYF. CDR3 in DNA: TGTGCCACCAGCAGAGTGTACAGTGAAGAGACCCAGTACTTC.

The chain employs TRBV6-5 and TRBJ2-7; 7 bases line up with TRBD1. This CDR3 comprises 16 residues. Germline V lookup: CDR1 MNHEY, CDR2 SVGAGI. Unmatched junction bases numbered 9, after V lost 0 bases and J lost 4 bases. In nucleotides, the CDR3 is TGTGCCAGCAGTTACTCGAGTACAGGGGTACTGTACGAGCAGTACTTC. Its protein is CASSYSSTGVLYEQYF.

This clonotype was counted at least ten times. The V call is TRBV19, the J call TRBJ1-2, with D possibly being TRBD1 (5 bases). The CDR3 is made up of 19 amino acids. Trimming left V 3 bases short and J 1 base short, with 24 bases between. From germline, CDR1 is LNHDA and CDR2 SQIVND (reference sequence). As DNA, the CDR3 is TGTGCCAGTAGTATGGTTTATTTAGCGCCGGACAACTTTAACTATGGCTACACCTTC. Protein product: CASSMVYLAPDNFNYGYTF.

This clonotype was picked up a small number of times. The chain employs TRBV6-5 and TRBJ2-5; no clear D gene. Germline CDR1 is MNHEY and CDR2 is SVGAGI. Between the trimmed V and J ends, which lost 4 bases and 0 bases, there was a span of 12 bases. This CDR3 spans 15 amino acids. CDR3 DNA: TGTGCCAGCAGTTCCCTAGTTAGTGACCAAGAGACCCAGTACTTC. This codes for CASSSLVSDQETQYF.

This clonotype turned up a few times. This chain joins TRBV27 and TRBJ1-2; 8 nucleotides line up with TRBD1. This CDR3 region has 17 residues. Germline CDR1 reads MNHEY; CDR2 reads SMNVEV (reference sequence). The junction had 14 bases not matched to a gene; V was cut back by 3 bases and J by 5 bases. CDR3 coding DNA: TGTGCCAGCAGTTTGAAGGCAGGGGGCGGATATGGGTATGGCTACACCTTC. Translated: CASSLKAGGGYGYGYTF.

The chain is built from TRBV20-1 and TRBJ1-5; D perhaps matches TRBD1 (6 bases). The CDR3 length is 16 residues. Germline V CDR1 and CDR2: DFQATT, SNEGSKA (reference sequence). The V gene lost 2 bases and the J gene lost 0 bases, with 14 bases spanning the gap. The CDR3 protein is CSARPPRTVSNQPQHF. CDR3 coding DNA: TGCAGTGCTAGACCCCCGCGGACAGTTAGCAATCAGCCCCAGCATTTT.

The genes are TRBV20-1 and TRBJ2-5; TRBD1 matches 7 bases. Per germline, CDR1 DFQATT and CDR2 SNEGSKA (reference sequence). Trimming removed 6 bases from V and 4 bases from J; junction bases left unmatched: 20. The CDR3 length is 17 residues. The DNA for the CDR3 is TGCAGTGCACCCACAGGGGAATATCGACGAAATCGAGAGACCCAGTACTTC. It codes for CSAPTGEYRRNRETQYF.

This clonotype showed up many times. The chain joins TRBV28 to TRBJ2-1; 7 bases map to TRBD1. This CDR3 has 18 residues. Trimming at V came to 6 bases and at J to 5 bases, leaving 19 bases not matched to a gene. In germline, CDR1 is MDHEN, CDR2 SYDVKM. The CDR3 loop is CASSLGSQYRGSNNEQFF. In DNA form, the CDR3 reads TGTGCCAGCAGCTTAGGGTCCCAATACAGGGGTTCTAACAATGAGCAGTTCTTC.

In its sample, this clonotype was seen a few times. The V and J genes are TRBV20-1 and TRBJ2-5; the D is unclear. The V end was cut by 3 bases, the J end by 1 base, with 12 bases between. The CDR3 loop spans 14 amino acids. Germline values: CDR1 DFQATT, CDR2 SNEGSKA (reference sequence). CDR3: CSARPLESQETQYF. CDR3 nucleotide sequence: TGCAGTGCTAGGCCGCTAGAGTCCCAAGAGACCCAGTACTTC.

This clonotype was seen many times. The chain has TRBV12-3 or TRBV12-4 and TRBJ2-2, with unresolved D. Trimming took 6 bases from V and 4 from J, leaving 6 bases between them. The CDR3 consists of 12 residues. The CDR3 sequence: CASSLGTGELFF. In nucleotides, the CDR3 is TGTGCCAGCAGCTTGGGCACCGGGGAGCTGTTTTTT.

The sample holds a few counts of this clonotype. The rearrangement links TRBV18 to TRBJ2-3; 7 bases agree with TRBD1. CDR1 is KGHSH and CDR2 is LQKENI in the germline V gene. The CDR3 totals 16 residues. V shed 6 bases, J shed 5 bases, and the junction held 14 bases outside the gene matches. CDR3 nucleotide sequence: TGTGCCAGCTCCCCATTACCAAAGACAGGGATAGATACGCAGTATTTT. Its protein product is CASSPLPKTGIDTQYF.

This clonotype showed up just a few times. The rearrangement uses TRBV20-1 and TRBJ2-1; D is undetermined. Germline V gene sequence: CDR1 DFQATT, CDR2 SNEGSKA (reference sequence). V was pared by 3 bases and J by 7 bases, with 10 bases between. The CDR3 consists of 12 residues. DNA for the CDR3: TGCAGTGCTAGCGGGCAAAAGAATGAGCAGTTCTTC. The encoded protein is CSASGQKNEQFF.

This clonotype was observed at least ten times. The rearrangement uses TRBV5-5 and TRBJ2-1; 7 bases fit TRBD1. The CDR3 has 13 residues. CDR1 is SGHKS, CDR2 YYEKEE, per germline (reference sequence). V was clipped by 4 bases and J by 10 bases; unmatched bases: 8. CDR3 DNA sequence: TGTGCCAGCAGCCGGGACAGCCCCAGGGAGCAGTTCTTC. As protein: CASSRDSPREQFF.

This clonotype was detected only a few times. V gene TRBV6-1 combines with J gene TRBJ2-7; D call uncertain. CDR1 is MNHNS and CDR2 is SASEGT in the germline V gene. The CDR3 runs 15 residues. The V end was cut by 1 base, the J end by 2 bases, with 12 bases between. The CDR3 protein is CASSEEVAVTYEQYF. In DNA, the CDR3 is TGTGCCAGCAGTGAAGAAGTGGCGGTTACCTACGAGCAGTACTTC.

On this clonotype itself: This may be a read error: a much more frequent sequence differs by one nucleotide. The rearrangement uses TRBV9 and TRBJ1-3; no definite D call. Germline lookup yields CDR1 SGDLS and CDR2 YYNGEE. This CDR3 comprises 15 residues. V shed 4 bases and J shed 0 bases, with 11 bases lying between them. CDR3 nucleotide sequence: TGTGCCAGCAGCTCGAGGGAAGGCTCTGGAAACACCATATATTTT. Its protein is CASSSREGSGNTIYF.

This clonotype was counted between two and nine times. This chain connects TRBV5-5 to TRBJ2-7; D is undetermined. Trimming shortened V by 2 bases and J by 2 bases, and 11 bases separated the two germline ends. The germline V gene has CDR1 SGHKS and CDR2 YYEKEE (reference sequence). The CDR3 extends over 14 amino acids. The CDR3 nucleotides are TGTGCCAGCAGCTTAATCCCCAGTACCTACGAGCAGTACTTC. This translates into CASSLIPSTYEQYF. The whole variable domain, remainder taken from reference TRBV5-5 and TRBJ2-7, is DAGVTQSPTHLIKTRGQQVTLRCSPISGHKSVSWYQQVLGQGPQFIFQYYEKEERGRGNFPDRFSARQFPNYSSELNVNALLLGDSALYLCASSLIPSTYEQYFGPGTRLTVT.

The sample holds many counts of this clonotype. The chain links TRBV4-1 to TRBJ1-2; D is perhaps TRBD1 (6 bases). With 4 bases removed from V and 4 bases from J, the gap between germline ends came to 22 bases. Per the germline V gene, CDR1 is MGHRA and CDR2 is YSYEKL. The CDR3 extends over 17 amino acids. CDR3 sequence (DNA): TGCGCCAGCAGCCCTCGACAGGTCCCGCGGCTGGGCTATGGCTACACCTTC. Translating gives CASSPRQVPRLGYGYTF.

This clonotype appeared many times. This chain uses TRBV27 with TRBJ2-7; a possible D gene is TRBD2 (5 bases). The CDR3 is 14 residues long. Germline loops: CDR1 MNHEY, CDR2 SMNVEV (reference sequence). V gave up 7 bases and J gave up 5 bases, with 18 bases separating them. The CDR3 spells CASTPSTGSHEQYF. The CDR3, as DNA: TGTGCCAGCACCCCCTCCACGGGGAGCCACGAGCAGTACTTC.

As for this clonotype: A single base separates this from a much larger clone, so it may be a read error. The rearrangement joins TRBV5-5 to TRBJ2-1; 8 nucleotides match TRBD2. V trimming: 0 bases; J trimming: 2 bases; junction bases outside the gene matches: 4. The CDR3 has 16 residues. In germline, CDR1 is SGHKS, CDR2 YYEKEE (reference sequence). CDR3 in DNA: TGTGCCAGCAGCTTGGCGTATAGCGGGGCCTACAATGAGCAGTTCTTC. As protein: CASSLAYSGAYNEQFF.

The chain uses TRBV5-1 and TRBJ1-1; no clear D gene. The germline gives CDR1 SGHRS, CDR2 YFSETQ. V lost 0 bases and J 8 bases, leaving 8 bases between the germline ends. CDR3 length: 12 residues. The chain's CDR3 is CASSLAGKEAFF. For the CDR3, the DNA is TGCGCCAGCAGCTTGGCCGGAAAGGAAGCTTTCTTT.

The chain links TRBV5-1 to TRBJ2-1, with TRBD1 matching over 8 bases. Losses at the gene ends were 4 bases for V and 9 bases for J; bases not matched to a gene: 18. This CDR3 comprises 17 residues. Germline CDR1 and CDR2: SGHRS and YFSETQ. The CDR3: CASSLHRTGTTMSEQFF. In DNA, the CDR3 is TGCGCCAGCAGCCTACACAGGACAGGGACAACAATGAGTGAGCAGTTCTTC.